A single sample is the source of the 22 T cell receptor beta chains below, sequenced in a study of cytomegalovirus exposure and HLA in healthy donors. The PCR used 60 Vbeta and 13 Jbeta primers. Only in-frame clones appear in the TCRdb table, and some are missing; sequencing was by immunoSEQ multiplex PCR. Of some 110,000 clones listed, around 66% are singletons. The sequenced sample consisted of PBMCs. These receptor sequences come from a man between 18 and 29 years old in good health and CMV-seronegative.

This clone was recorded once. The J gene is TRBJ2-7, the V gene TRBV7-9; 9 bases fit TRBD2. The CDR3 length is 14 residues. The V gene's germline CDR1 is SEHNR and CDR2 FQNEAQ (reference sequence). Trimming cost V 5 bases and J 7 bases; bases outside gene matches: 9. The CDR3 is CASSPAGGYREQYF. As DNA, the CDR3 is TGTGCCAGCAGCCCTGCGGGAGGGTATAGGGAGCAGTACTTC.

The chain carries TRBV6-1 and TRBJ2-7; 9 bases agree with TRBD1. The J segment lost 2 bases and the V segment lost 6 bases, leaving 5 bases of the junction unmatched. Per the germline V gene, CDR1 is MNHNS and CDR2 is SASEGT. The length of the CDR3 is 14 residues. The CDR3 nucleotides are TGTGCCAGCAGCCTGGACAGGGGCGCCTACGAGCAGTACTTC. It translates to CASSLDRGAYEQYF.

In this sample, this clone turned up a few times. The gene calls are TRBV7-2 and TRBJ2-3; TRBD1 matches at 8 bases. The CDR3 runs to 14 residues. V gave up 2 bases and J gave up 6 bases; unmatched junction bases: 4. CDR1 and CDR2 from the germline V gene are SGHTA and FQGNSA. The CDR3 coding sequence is TGTGCCAGCAGCTTATCCAGGGGGCAGGATACGCAGTATTTT. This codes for CASSLSRGQDTQYF. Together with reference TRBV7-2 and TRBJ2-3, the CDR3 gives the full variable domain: GAGVSQSPSNKVTEKGKDVELRCDPISGHTALYWYRQSLGQGLEFLIYFQGNSAPDKSGLPSDRFSAERTGGSVSTLTIQRTQQEDSAVYLCASSLSRGQDTQYFGPGTRLTVL.

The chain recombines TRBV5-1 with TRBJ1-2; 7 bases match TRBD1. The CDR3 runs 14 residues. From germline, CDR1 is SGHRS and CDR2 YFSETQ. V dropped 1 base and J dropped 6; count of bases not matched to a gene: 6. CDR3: CASSLWVTGDGYTF. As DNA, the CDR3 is TGCGCCAGCAGCTTGTGGGTTACAGGGGATGGCTACACCTTC.

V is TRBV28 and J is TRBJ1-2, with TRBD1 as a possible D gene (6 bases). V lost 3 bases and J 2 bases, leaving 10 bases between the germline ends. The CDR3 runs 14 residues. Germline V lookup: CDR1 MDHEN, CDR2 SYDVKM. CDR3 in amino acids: CASSLGAANYGYTF. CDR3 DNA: TGTGCCAGCAGTTTGGGGGCAGCGAACTATGGCTACACCTTC.

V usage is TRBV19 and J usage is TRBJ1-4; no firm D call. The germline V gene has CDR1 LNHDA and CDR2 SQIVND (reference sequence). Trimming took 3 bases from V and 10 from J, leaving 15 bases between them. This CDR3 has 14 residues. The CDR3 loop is CASSIGGDLGKLFF. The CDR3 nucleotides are TGTGCCAGTAGTATCGGCGGTGATCTAGGAAAACTGTTTTTT.

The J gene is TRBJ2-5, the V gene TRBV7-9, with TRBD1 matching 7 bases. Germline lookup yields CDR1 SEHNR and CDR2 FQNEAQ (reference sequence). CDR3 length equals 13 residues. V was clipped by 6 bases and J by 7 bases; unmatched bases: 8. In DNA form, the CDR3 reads TGTGCCAGCAGTCGACAGGGCCGGTGGACCCAGTACTTC. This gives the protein CASSRQGRWTQYF.

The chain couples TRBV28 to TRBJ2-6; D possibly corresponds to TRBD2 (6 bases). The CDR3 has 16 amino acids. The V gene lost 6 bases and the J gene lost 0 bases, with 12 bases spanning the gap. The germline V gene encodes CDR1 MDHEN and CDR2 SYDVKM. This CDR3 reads CASSPGLFSGANVLTF. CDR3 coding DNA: TGTGCCAGCAGCCCGGGACTTTTCTCTGGGGCCAACGTCCTGACTTTC.

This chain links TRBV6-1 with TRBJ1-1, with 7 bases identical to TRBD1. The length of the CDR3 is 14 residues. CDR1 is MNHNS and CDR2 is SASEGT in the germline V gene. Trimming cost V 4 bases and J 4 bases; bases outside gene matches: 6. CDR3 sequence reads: CASSVSGGSTEAFF. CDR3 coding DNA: TGTGCCAGCAGTGTTTCAGGGGGGAGCACTGAAGCTTTCTTT.

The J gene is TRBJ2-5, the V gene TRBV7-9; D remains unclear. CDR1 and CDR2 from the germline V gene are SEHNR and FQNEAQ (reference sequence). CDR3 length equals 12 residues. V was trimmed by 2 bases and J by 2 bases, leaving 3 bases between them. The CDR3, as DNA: TGTGCCAGCAGCTTACGGCAAGAGACCCAGTACTTC. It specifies CASSLRQETQYF. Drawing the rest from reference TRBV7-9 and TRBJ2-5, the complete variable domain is DTGVSQNPRHKITKRGQNVTFRCDPISEHNRLYWYRQTLGQGPEFLTYFQNEAQLEKSRLLSDRFSAERPKGSFSTLEIQRTEQGDSAMYLCASSLRQETQYFGPGTRLLVL.

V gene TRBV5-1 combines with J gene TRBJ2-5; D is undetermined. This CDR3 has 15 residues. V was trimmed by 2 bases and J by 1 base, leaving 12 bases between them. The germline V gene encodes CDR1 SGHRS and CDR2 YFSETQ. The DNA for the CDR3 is TGCGCCAGCAGCTTATCGGTGCTTTCCCAAGAGACCCAGTACTTC. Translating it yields CASSLSVLSQETQYF.

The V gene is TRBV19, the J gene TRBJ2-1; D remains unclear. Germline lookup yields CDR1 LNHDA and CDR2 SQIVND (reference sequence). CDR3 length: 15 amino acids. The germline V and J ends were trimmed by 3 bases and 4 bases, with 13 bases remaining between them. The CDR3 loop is CASSIRVMGYNEQFF. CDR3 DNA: TGTGCCAGTAGTATTCGGGTAATGGGTTACAATGAGCAGTTCTTC.

This CDR3 reads CASNSLANEQFF. Written as DNA, the CDR3 is TGTGCCAGCAACTCATTAGCGAATGAGCAGTTCTTC. V and J are TRBV11-2 and TRBJ2-1, with a tentative D call TRBD2 (5 bases). CDR3 length: 12 amino acids. V lost 7 bases and J lost 7, with 11 bases in between. Germline values: CDR1 SGHAT, CDR2 FQNNGV.

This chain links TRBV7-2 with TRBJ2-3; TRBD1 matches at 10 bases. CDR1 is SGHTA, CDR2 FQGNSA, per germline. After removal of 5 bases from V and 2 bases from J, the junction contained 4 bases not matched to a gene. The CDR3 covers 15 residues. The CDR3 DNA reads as TGTGCCAGCAGCCAGGGACAGGGGATCACAGATACGCAGTATTTT. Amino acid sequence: CASSQGQGITDTQYF. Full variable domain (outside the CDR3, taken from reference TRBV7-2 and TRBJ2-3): GAGVSQSPSNKVTEKGKDVELRCDPISGHTALYWYRQSLGQGLEFLIYFQGNSAPDKSGLPSDRFSAERTGGSVSTLTIQRTQQEDSAVYLCASSQGQGITDTQYFGPGTRLTVL.

The CDR3 here is CASGGQGHTIYF. CDR3 sequence (DNA): TGTGCCAGCGGTGGACAGGGACACACCATATATTTT. This chain connects TRBV28 to TRBJ1-3; 8 bases line up with TRBD1. The CDR3 loop spans 12 amino acids. Germline CDR1 is MDHEN and CDR2 is SYDVKM. The J segment lost 8 bases and the V segment lost 8 bases, leaving 5 bases of the junction unmatched.

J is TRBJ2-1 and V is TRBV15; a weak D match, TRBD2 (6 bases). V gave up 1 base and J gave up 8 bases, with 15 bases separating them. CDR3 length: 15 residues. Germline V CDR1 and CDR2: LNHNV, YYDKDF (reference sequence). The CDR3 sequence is CATSRVGGAGDEQFF. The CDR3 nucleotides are TGTGCCACCAGCAGAGTCGGGGGTGCGGGCGATGAGCAGTTCTTC.

The CDR3 here is CASSPGDNSGNTIYF. The CDR3, as DNA: TGTGCCAGCTCACCTGGGGACAACTCTGGAAACACCATATATTTT. The rearrangement uses TRBV18 and TRBJ1-3, with a weak D call TRBD1 (6 bases). V lost 3 bases to trimming and J lost 0 bases, with 9 bases between them. CDR1 is KGHSH and CDR2 is LQKENI in the germline V gene. The CDR3 consists of 15 residues.

The CDR3 DNA reads as TGTGCCAGCAGCCAAGATGAGCGGGGGGGCGCCGGGGAGCTGTTTTTT. Translation gives CASSQDERGGAGELFF. The V and J genes are TRBV4-2 and TRBJ2-2; TRBD2 agrees at 10 bases. CDR3 length: 16 amino acids. CDR1 and CDR2 (germline): LGHNA, YNFKEQ. V was pared by 0 bases and J by 6 bases, with 4 bases of the junction left unmatched.

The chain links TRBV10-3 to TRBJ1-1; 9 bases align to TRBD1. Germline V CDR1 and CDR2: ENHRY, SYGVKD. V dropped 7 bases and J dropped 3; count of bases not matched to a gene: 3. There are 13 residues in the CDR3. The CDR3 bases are TGTGCCATCATTGGACAGGGGTACACTGAAGCTTTCTTT. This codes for CAIIGQGYTEAFF.

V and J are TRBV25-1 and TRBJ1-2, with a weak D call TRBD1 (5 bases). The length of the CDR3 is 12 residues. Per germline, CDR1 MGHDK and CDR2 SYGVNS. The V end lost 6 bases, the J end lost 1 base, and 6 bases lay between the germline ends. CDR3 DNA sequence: TGTGCCAGCAGGGGACTTAACTATGGCTACACCTTC. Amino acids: CASRGLNYGYTF.

CDR3 bases: TGTGCCACCAGCAGAGATCCCGAAAACATTCAGTACTTC. It codes for CATSRDPENIQYF. V gene TRBV15 combines with J gene TRBJ2-4; D ambiguous. The CDR3 sequence is 13 residues long. The V gene's germline CDR1 is LNHNV and CDR2 YYDKDF (reference sequence). V was trimmed by 0 bases and J by 5 bases, leaving 5 bases between them.

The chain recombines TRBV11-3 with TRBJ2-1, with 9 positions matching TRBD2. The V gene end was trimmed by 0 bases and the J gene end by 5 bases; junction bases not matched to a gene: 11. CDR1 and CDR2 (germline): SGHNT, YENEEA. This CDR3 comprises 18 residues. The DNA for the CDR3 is TGTGCCAGCAGCTTAGACCTTCCCGTAGCGGGAGAAGACAATGAGCAGTTCTTC. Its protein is CASSLDLPVAGEDNEQFF.